The 13 T cell receptor beta chains presented below share a single source sample, sequenced in a study of vaccination and CD4 T cells after COVID-19. For these receptors, no antigen is known. The Oncomine TCR Beta short-read assay sequenced DNA from cultured CD4+ T cells. TCRdb re-called the PCR reads through MiXCR, storing one row per CDR3 protein. Found here are about 11,000 distinct CDR3 sequences, about 30% of them singletons; the top ten hold roughly a quarter. Treatment given: roughly 11-day PBMC culture with coronavirus spike peptide pools or control peptides (ViraFEST assay). Sequencing input: cultured CD4+ T cells from blood. The receptors come from a human donor with COVID-19.

This clonotype has just a few counts. The chain recombines TRBV20-1 with TRBJ2-3; the D is unclear. The CDR3 sequence is 13 residues long. Germline V gene data show CDR1 as DFQATT and CDR2 as SNEGSKA (reference sequence). V was pared by 4 bases and J by 1 base, with 9 bases between. The CDR3 sequence is CSATFEGTDTQYF. In nucleotides, the CDR3 is TGCAGTGCTACCTTCGAAGGCACAGATACGCAGTATTTT.

V is TRBV29-1 and J is TRBJ2-5, with a tentative D call TRBD2 (7 bases). Per germline, CDR1 SQVTM and CDR2 ANQGSEA. V was trimmed by 4 bases and J by 4 bases, leaving 16 bases between them. The CDR3 covers 14 residues. CDR3 protein: CSVGGQGRGETQYF. CDR3 DNA: TGCAGCGTTGGAGGGCAGGGGAGGGGAGAGACCCAGTACTTC.

This chain connects TRBV4-2 to TRBJ2-3, with 10 bases lining up with TRBD2. Germline assignment: CDR1 LGHNA and CDR2 YNFKEQ. Trimming cost V 0 bases and J 7 bases; bases outside gene matches: 13. CDR3 size: 18 residues. CDR3 sequence (DNA): TGTGCCAGCAGCCAAGAGGGAGCGGGGGGGAACTCGGAAAATACGCAGTATTTT. Residues: CASSQEGAGGNSENTQYF.

The rearrangement joins TRBV18 to TRBJ2-7; 9 bases agree with TRBD2. This CDR3 has 15 amino acids. Trimming at V came to 9 bases and at J to 0 bases, leaving 9 bases not matched to a gene. Per the germline V gene, CDR1 is KGHSH and CDR2 is LQKENI. The DNA for the CDR3 is TGTGCCAGTTCCATTAGCGGGGGCAGCTCCTACGAGCAGTACTTC. Translated: CASSISGGSSYEQYF.

V usage is TRBV12-3 or TRBV12-4 and J usage is TRBJ1-3; tentative D call: TRBD1 (6 bases). Trimming shortened V by 2 bases and J by 3 bases, and 8 bases separated the two germline ends. This CDR3 is built from 14 residues. Here the CDR3 DNA reads TGTGCCAGCAGTTTATCAGGGGTTGGAAACACCATATATTTT. Translated, it gives CASSLSGVGNTIYF.

The gene calls are TRBV18 and TRBJ2-3; D unclear. Germline CDR1 KGHSH, CDR2 LQKENI. V lost 3 bases and J lost 0, with 13 bases in between. The CDR3 covers 16 residues. CDR3 bases: TGTGCCAGCTCACCTTATATAGCTACTAGCACAGATACGCAGTATTTT. Protein sequence: CASSPYIATSTDTQYF.

This clonotype has just a few counts. V usage is TRBV7-9 and J usage is TRBJ1-5; no definite D call. Trimming removed 4 bases at V and 6 bases at J, with 7 bases between. Germline V gene lookup returns CDR1 SEHNR and CDR2 FQNEAQ (reference sequence). The length of the CDR3 is 12 residues. The CDR3 DNA is TGTGCCAGCAGCTCCGAGAGTCAGCCCCAGCATTTT. Amino acid sequence: CASSSESQPQHF.

The rearrangement links TRBV11-1 to TRBJ1-1; D perhaps matches TRBD1 (6 bases). CDR1 is SGHAT, CDR2 FQDESV, per germline (reference sequence). The CDR3 has 13 amino acids. V lost 1 base and J lost 6, with 9 bases in between. CDR3 protein: CASSLVRGPEAFF. The DNA for the CDR3 is TGTGCCAGCAGCTTAGTCAGGGGCCCTGAAGCTTTCTTT.

V gene TRBV19 combines with J gene TRBJ1-2; D may be TRBD1 (6 bases). The CDR3 contains 13 residues. Germline V gene sequence: CDR1 LNHDA, CDR2 SQIVND (reference sequence). Trimming pared 0 bases from V and 4 bases from J, leaving 6 bases between. For the CDR3, the DNA is TGTGCCAGTAGTATAGACAGGGGCTATGGCTACACCTTC. Translating it yields CASSIDRGYGYTF.

The V and J genes are TRBV20-1 and TRBJ1-1; tentatively, D is TRBD1 (6 bases). Trimming removed 1 base from V and 0 bases from J, with 12 bases in between. There are 15 residues in the CDR3. Germline V gene sequence: CDR1 DFQATT, CDR2 SNEGSKA (reference sequence). In nucleotides, the CDR3 is TGCAGTGCTAGAGCTTTCGGACAGTTGAACACTGAAGCTTTCTTT. Translation gives CSARAFGQLNTEAFF.

The genes are TRBV25-1 and TRBJ2-1; D is unresolved. With 2 bases removed from V and 5 bases from J, the gap between germline ends came to 13 bases. Per the germline V gene, CDR1 is MGHDK and CDR2 is SYGVNS. This CDR3 region has 15 residues. Here the CDR3 reads CASSEPAPVHNEQFF. CDR3 nucleotide sequence: TGTGCCAGCAGTGAACCAGCCCCAGTACACAATGAGCAGTTCTTC. Supplemented by reference TRBV25-1 and TRBJ2-1, the full variable domain reads EADIYQTPRYLVIGTGKKITLECSQTMGHDKMYWYQQDPGMELHLIHYSYGVNSTEKGDLSSESTVSRIRTEHFPLTLESARPSHTSQYLCASSEPAPVHNEQFFGPGTRLTVL.

The chain employs TRBV12-3 or TRBV12-4 and TRBJ2-5, with TRBD1 matching 12 bases. V was pared by 5 bases and J by 5 bases, with 6 bases of the junction left unmatched. CDR3 length equals 15 residues. The CDR3 sequence is CASSLGQGAMETQYF. The CDR3 bases are TGTGCCAGCAGTCTGGGACAGGGGGCGATGGAGACCCAGTACTTC.

This clonotype was detected only a few times. The J gene is TRBJ2-5, the V gene TRBV20-1; 14 bases align to TRBD2. In germline, CDR1 is DFQATT, CDR2 SNEGSKA (reference sequence). The V gene end was trimmed by 1 base and the J gene end by 3 bases; junction bases not matched to a gene: 7. This CDR3 contains 17 residues. The CDR3 bases are TGCAGTGCTAGAGGCCCGGGACTAGCGGGGGATAAAGAGACCCAGTACTTC. Encoded protein: CSARGPGLAGDKETQYF.